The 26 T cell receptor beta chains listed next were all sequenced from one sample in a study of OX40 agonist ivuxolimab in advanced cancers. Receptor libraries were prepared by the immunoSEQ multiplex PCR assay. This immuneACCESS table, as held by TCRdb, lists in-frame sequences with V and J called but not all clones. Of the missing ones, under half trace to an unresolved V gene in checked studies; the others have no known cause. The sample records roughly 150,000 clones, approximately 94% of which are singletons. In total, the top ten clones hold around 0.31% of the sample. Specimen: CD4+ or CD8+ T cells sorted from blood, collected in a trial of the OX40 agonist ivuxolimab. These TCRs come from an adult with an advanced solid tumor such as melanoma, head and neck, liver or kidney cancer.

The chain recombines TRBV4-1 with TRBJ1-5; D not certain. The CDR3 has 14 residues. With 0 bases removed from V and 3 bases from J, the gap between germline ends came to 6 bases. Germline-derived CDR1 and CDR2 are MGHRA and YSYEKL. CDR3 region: CASSQDWINQPQHF. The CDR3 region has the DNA TGCGCCAGCAGCCAAGATTGGATCAATCAGCCCCAGCATTTT.

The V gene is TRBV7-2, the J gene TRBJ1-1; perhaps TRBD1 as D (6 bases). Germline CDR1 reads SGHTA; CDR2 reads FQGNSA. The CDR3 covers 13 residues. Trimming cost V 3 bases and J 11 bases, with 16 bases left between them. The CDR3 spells CASSFSGGQGAFF. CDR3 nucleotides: TGTGCCAGCAGCTTTAGCGGGGGGCAGGGGGCTTTCTTT.

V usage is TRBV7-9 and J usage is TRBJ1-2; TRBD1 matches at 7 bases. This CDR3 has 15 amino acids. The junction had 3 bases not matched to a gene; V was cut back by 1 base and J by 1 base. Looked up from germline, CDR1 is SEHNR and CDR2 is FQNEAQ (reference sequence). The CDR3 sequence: CASSLEGQNNYGYTF. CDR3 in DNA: TGTGCCAGCAGCTTAGAGGGACAGAATAACTATGGCTACACCTTC.

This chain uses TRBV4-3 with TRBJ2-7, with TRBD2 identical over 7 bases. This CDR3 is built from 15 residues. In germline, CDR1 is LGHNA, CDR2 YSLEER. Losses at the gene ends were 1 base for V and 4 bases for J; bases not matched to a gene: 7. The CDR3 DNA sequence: TGCGCCAGCAGCCAAGCGTGGACTAGGGGTTACGAGCAGTACTTC. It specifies CASSQAWTRGYEQYF.

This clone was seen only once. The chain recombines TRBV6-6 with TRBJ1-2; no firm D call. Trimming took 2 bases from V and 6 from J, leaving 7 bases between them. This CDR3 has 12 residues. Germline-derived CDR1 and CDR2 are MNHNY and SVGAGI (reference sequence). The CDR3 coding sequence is TGTGCCAGCAGTTACCCGAGGGATGGCTACACCTTC. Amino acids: CASSYPRDGYTF.

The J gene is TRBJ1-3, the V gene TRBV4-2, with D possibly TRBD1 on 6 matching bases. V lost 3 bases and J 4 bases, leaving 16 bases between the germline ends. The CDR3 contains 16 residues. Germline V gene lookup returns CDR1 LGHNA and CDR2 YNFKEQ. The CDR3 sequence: CASSHRTDPYGNTIYF. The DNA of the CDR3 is TGTGCCAGCAGCCACCGGACAGACCCCTACGGAAACACCATATATTTT.

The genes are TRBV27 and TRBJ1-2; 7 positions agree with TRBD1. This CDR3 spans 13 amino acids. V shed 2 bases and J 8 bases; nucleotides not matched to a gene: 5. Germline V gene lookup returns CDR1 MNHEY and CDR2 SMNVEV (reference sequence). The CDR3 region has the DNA TGTGCCAGCAGTTTAAGGGGGCGGAAAGGCTACACCTTC. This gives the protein CASSLRGRKGYTF.

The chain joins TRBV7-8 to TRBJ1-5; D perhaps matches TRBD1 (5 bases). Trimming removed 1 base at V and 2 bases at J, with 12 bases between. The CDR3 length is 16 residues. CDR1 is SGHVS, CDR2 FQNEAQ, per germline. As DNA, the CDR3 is TGTGCCAGCAGCTTAGTAACAGGAGGTCGCAATCAGCCCCAGCATTTT. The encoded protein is CASSLVTGGRNQPQHF.

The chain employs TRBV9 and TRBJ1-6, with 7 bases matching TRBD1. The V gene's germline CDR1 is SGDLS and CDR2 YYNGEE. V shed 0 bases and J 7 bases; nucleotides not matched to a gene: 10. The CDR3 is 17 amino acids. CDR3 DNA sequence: TGTGCCAGCAGCGTAGGCTGGGCGGGACAGATAAATTCACCCCTCCACTTT. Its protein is CASSVGWAGQINSPLHF.

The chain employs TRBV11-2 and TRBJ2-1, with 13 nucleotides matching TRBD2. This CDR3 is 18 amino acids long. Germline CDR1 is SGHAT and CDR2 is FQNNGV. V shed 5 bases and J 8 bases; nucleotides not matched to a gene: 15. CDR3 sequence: CASSLRTSGSGVVDEQFF. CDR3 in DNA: TGTGCCAGCAGCCTACGGACTAGCGGGAGCGGAGTGGTTGATGAGCAGTTCTTC.

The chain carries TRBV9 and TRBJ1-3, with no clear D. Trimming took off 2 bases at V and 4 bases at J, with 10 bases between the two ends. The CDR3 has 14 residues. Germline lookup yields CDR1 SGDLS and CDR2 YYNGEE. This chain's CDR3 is CASSVSNLGNTIYF. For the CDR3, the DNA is TGTGCCAGCAGCGTTAGCAATCTAGGAAACACCATATATTTT.

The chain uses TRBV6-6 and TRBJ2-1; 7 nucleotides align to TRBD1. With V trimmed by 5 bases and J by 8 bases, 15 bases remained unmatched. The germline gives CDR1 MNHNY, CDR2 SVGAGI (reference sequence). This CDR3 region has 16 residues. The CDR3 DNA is TGTGCCAGCAGTACCTCACACAGGGGTATAGAGGATGAGCAGTTCTTC. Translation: CASSTSHRGIEDEQFF.

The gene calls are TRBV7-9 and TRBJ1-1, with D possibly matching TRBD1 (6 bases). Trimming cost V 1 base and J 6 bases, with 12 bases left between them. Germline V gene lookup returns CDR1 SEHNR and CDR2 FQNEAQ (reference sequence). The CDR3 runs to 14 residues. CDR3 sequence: CASSLEGGRPEAFF. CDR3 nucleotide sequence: TGTGCCAGCAGCTTAGAAGGGGGTCGTCCTGAAGCTTTCTTT.

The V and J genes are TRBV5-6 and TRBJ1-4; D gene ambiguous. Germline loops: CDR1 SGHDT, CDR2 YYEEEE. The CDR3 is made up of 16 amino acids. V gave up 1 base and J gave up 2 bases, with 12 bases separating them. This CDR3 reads CASSLMGGKTNEKLFF. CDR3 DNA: TGTGCCAGCAGCTTGATGGGAGGCAAGACTAATGAAAAACTGTTTTTT.

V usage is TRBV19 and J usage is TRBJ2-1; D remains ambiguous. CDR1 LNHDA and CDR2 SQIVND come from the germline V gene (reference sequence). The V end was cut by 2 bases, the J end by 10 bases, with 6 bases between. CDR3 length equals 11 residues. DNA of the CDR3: TGTGCCAGTAGTATATCGGTAGAGCAGTTCTTC. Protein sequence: CASSISVEQFF.

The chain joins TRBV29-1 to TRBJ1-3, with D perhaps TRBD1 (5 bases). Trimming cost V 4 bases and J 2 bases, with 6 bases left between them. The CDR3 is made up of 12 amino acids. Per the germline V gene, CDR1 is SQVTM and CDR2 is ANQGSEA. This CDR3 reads CSVGGAGNTIYF. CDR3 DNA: TGCAGCGTTGGGGGGGCTGGAAACACCATATATTTT.

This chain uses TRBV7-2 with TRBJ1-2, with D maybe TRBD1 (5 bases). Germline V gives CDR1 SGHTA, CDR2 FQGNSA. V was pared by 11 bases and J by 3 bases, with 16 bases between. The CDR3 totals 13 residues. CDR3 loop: CAARGPGDYGYTF. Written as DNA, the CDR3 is TGTGCCGCCCGGGGCCCCGGGGACTATGGCTACACCTTC.

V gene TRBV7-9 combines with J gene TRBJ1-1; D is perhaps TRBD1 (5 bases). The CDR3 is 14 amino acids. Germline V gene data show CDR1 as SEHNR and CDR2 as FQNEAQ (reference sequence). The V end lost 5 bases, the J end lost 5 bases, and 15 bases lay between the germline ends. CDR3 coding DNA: TGTGCCAGCAGCCCTCTTGGGGGGGGAACTGAAGCTTTCTTT. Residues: CASSPLGGGTEAFF.

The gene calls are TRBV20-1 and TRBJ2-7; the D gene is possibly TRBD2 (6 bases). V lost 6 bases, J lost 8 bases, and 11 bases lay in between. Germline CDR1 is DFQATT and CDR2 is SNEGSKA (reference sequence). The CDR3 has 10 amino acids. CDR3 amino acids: CSARRDKQYF. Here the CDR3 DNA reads TGCAGTGCACGGAGGGATAAGCAGTACTTC.

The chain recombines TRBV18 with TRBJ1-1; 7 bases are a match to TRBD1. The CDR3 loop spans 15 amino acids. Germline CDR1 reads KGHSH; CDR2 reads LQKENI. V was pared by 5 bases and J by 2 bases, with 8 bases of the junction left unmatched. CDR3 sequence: CASSSQDRANTEAFF. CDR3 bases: TGTGCCAGCTCATCTCAAGACAGGGCTAACACTGAAGCTTTCTTT.

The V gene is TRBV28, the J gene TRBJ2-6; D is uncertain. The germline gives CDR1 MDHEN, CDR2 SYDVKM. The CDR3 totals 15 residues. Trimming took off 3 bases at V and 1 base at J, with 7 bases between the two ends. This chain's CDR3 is CASSFRVSGANVLTF. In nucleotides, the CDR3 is TGTGCCAGCAGTTTTAGGGTGTCTGGGGCCAACGTCCTGACTTTC.

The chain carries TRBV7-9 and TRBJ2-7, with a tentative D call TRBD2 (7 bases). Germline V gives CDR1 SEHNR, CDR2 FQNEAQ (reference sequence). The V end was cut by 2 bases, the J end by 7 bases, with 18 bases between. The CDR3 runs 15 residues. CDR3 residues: CASSLTGRASGEQYF. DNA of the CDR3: TGTGCCAGCAGCTTAACAGGGAGGGCATCAGGGGAGCAGTACTTC.

CDR3 in amino acids: CASSIDTGYGYTF. In nucleotides, the CDR3 is TGTGCCAGTAGTATAGATACAGGCTATGGCTACACCTTC. V gene TRBV19 combines with J gene TRBJ1-2, with D perhaps TRBD1 (5 bases). Germline V gene lookup returns CDR1 LNHDA and CDR2 SQIVND (reference sequence). This CDR3 has 13 amino acids. The V end was cut by 0 bases, the J end by 4 bases, with 6 bases between.

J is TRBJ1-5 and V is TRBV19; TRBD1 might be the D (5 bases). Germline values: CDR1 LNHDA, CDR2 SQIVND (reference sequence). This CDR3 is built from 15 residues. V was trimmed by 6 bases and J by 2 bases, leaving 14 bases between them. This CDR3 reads CASRGEGLGNQPQHF. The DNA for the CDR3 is TGTGCCAGTAGAGGGGAGGGGTTGGGCAATCAGCCCCAGCATTTT.

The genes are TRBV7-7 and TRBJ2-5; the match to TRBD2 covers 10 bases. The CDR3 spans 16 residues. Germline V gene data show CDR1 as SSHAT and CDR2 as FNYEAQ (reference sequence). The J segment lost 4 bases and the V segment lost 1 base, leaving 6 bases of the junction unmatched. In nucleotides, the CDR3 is TGTGCCAGCAGCTTAGGAGTAGCGGGGGGACCAGAGACCCAGTACTTC. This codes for CASSLGVAGGPETQYF.

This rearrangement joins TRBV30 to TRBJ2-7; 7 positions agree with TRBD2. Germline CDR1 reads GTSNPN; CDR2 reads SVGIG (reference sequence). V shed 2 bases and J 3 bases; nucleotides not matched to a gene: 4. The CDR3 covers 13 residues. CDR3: CAWSRGGGYEQYF. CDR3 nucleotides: TGTGCCTGGAGTAGAGGCGGGGGCTACGAGCAGTACTTC.